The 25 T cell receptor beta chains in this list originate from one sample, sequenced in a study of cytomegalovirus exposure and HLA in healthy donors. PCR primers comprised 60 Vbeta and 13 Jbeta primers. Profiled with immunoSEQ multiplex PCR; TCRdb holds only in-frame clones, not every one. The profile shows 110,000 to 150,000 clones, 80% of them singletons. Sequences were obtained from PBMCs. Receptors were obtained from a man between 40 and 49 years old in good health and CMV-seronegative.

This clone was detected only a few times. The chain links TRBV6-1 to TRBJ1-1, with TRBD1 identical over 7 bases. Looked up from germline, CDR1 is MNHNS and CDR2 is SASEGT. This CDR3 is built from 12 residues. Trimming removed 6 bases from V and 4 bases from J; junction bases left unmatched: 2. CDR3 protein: CASRTGSTEAFF. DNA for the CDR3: TGTGCCAGCAGGACAGGGTCCACTGAAGCTTTCTTT.

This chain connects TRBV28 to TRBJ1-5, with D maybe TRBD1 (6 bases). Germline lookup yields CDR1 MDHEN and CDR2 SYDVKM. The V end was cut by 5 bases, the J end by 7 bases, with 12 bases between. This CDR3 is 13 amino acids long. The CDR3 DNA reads TGTGCCAGCAGTACCTACAGGGTCCAGCCCCAGCATTTT. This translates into CASSTYRVQPQHF.

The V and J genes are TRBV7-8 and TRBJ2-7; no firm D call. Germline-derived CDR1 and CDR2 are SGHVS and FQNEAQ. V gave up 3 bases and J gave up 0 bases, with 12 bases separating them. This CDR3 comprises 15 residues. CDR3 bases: TGTGCCAGCAGCTTCGAACCGGTAAGCTCCTACGAGCAGTACTTC. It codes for CASSFEPVSSYEQYF.

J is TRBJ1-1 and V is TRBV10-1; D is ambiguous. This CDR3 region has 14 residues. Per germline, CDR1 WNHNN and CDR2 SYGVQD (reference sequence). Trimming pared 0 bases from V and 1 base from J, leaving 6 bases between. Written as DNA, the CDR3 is TGCGCCAGCAGTGAGTCGACGGGGAACACTGAAGCTTTCTTT. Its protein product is CASSESTGNTEAFF.

The CDR3, as DNA: TGTGCCAGCAGCCCAGGGACAGTCTATGGCTACACCTTC. Its protein is CASSPGTVYGYTF. This rearrangement joins TRBV2 to TRBJ1-2; 7 nucleotides align to TRBD1. This CDR3 has 13 amino acids. After removal of 6 bases from V and 4 bases from J, the junction contained 5 bases not matched to a gene. Germline assignment: CDR1 SNHLY and CDR2 FYNNEI.

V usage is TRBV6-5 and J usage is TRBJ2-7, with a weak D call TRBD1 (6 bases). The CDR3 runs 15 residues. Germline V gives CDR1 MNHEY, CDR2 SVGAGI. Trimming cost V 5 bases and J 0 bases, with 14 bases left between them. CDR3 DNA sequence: TGTGCCAGCAGTGCCCGACAGGTCCTCTCCTACGAGCAGTACTTC. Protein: CASSARQVLSYEQYF.

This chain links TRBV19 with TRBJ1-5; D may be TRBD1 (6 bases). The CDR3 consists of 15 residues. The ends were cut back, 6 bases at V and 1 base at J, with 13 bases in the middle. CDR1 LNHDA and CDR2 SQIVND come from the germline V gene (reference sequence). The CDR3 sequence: CASRFLDSSNQPQHF. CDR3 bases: TGTGCCAGTAGGTTTTTGGACAGCAGCAATCAGCCCCAGCATTTT.

The CDR3 DNA reads as TGTGCCAGCAGCATTTTCACAGGGGTGTCTGGAAACACCATATATTTT. Its translation is CASSIFTGVSGNTIYF. The genes are TRBV5-4 and TRBJ1-3, with 7 bases aligning to TRBD1. With 4 bases clipped from V and 1 base from J, the junction kept 8 bases outside the gene matches. CDR3 size: 16 residues. Per germline, CDR1 SGHNT and CDR2 YYREEE (reference sequence).

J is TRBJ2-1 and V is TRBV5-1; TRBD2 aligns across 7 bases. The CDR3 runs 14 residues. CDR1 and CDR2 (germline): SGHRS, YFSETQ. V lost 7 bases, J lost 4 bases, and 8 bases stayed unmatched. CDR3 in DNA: TGCGCCAGCTGCATTGTCGGGGGGTACAATGAGCAGTTCTTC. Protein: CASCIVGGYNEQFF.

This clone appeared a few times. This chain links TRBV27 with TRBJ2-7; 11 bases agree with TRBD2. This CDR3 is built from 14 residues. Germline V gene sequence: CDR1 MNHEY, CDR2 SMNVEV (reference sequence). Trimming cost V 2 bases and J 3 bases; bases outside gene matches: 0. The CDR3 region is CASSLTSGSYEQYF. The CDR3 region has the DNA TGTGCCAGCAGTTTAACTAGCGGGAGCTACGAGCAGTACTTC.

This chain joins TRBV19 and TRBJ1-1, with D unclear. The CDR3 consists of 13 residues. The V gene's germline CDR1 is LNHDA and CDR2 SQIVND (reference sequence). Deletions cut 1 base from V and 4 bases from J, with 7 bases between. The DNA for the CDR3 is TGTGCCAGTAGTATAGTATCCCTCACTGAAGCTTTCTTT. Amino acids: CASSIVSLTEAFF.

This chain's CDR3 is CSAAGDEKLFF. CDR3 bases: TGCAGCGCTGCGGGGGATGAAAAACTGTTTTTT. The chain uses TRBV20-1 and TRBJ1-4; D may be TRBD1 (5 bases). The CDR3 is 11 residues long. Germline lookup yields CDR1 DFQATT and CDR2 SNEGSKA (reference sequence).

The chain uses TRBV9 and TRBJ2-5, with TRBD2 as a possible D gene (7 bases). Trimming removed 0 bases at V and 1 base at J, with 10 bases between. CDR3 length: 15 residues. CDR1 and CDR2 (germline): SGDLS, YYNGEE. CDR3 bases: TGTGCCAGCAGCGTAGGGGGGGGCACCCAAGAGACCCAGTACTTC. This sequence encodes CASSVGGGTQETQYF.

The CDR3 spells CASSSLYNSPLHF. The CDR3 coding sequence is TGTGCCAGCAGCTCCCTCTATAATTCACCCCTCCACTTT. The gene calls are TRBV5-8 and TRBJ1-6; no reliable D call. The CDR3 has 13 residues. In germline, CDR1 is SGHTS, CDR2 YDEGEE. The V end was cut by 3 bases, the J end by 3 bases, with 4 bases between. The variable domain in full, with the rest retrieved from reference TRBV5-8 and TRBJ1-6, is EAGVTQSPTHLIKTRGQQATLRCSPISGHTSVYWYQQALGLGLQFLLWYDEGEERNRGNFPPRFSGRQFPNYSSELNVNALELEDSALYLCASSSLYNSPLHFGNGTRLTVT.

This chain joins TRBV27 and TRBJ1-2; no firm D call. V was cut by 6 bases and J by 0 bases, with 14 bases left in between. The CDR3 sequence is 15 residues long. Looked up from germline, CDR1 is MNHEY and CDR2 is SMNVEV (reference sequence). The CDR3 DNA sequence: TGTGCCAGCAGCTCGGACGGGAGAACTAACTATGGCTACACCTTC. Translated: CASSSDGRTNYGYTF.

The CDR3 is CASSRRTSGVNEQFF. CDR3 DNA sequence: TGTGCCAGCAGCCGACGGACTAGCGGGGTCAATGAGCAGTTCTTC. The J gene is TRBJ2-1, the V gene TRBV11-3; 12 bases are a match to TRBD2. V dropped 5 bases and J dropped 6; count of bases not matched to a gene: 5. CDR3 size: 15 residues. Germline-derived CDR1 and CDR2 are SGHNT and YENEEA.

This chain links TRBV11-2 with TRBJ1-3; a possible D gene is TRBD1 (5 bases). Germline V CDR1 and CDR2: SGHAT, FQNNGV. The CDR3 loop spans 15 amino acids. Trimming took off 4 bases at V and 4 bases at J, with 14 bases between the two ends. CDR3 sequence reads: CASSSTGGRGNTIYF. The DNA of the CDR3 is TGTGCCAGCAGCTCCACGGGGGGGAGAGGAAACACCATATATTTT.

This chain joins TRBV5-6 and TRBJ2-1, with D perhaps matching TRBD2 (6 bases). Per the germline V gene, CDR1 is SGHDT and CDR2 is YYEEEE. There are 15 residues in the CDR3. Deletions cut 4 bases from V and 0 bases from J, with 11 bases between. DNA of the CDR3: TGTGCCAGCAGCAGATCCGGGGGCTCCTACAATGAGCAGTTCTTC. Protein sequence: CASSRSGGSYNEQFF.

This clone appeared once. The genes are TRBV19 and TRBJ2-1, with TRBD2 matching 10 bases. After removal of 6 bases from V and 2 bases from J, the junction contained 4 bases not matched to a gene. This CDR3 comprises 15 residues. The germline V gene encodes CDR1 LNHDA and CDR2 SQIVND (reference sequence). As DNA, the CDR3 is TGTGCCAGTAGACAACTAGCGGGGCCCTACAATGAGCAGTTCTTC. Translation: CASRQLAGPYNEQFF.

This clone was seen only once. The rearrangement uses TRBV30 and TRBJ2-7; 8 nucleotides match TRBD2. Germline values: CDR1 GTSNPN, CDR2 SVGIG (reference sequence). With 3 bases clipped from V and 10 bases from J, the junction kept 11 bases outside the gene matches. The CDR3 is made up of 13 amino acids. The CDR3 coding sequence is TGTGCCTGGAGGCGGGGGGTCCAGAAGGGTCAGTACTTC. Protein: CAWRRGVQKGQYF.

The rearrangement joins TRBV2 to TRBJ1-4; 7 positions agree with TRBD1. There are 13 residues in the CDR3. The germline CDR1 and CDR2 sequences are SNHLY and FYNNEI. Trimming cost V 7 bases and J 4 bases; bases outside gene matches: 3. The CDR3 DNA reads TGTGCCAGCAAGGGACAGTTTAATGAAAAACTGTTTTTT. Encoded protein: CASKGQFNEKLFF.

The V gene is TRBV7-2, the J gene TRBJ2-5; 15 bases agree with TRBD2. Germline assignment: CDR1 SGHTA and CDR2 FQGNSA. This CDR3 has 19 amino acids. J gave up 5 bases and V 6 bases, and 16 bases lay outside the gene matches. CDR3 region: CASRLRRGLAGGIAETQYF. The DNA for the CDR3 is TGTGCCAGCAGGTTAAGGAGAGGACTAGCGGGGGGGATCGCGGAGACCCAGTACTTC.

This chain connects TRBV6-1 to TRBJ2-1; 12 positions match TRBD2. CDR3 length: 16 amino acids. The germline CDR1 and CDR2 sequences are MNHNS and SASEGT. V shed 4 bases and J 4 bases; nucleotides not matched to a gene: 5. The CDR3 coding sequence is TGTGCCAGCAGTGCCACTAGCGGGGGGCCTTACAATGAGCAGTTCTTC. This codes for CASSATSGGPYNEQFF.

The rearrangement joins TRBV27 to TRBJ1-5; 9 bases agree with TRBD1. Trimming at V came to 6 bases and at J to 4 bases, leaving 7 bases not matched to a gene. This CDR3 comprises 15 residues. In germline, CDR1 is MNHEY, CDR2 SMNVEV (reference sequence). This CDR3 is CASRPTQGANQPQHF. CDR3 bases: TGTGCCAGCAGGCCGACACAGGGGGCTAATCAGCCCCAGCATTTT.

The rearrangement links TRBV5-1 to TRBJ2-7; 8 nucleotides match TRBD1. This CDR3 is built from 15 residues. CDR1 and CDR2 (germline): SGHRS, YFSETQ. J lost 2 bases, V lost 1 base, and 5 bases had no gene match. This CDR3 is CASSLIGTGPYEQYF. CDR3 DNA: TGCGCCAGCAGCTTGATCGGGACAGGACCCTACGAGCAGTACTTC.